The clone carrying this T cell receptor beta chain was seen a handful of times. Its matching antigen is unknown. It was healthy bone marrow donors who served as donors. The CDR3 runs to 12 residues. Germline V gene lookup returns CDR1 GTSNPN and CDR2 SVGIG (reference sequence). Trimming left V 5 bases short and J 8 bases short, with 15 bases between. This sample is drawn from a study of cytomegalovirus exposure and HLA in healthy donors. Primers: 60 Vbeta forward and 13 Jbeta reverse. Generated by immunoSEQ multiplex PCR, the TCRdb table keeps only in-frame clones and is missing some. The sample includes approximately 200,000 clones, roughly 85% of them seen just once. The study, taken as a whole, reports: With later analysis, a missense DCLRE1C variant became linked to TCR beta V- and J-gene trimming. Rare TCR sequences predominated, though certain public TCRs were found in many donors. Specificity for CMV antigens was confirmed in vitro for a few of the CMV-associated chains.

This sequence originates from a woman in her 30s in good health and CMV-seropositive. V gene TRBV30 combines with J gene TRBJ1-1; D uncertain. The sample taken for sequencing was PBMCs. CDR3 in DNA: TGTGCCTGGCGAGGAGCGAATCGGGAAGCTTTCTTT. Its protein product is CAWRGANREAFF.